This T cell receptor (beta chain) comes out of a study of T-cell memory formation after mild COVID-19. Study-level background: TCR clusters were mostly confined to one donor each. Study-level points and caveats: For contracting clones, CD4+ ones sat mainly in CM and EM, CD8+ in EMRA. The finding that pre-infection memory included some responding clones suggested that cross-reactive memory joined. Researchers could not confirm that second-wave clones peaking on day 37 targeted SARS-CoV-2.

TCRdb passed the 5' RACE reads through MiXCR, listing each CDR3 protein once. The sample records about 150,000 distinct CDR3 sequences, roughly 31% being singletons. Details on this clonotype: Its antigen is currently unknown.

The length of the CDR3 is 12 residues. Germline CDR1 and CDR2: LGHDT and YNNKEL (reference sequence). The V end lost 1 base, the J end lost 9 bases, and 7 bases lay between the germline ends. Material: PBMCs or a T cell subset sorted from them (not recorded which). The origin of this receptor is an adult woman who had mild COVID-19 (a few samples of this study predate the infection). Cell type and time point are not known. The chain has TRBV3-1 and TRBJ2-1, with D perhaps TRBD2 (5 bases). The CDR3 bases are TGTGCCAGCAGCCAAGCCGAGGGTGAGCAGTTCTTC. Protein: CASSQAEGEQFF.